Below, one T cell receptor (beta chain) is given with its context. The record originates from a study of control samples from healthy donors and cancer patients. The assay was immunoSEQ multiplex PCR, and TCRdb's table has in-frame clones only and misses some. The sample lists around 120,000 clones, 93% occurring once. The CDR3 spans 12 residues. The V end lost 1 base, the J end lost 10 bases, and 5 bases lay between the germline ends. CDR1 and CDR2 from the germline V gene are LNHDA and SQIVND (reference sequence). V and J are TRBV19 and TRBJ1-6, with D tentatively TRBD1 (5 bases). The source is a man aged 45-65 years with head and neck cancer. Sequenced: PBMCs. The CDR3, as DNA: TGTGCCAGTAGTATAGGGGACTCACCCCTCCACTTT. Translated, it gives CASSIGDSPLHF.